The T cell receptor (beta chain) described here comes from a study of siplizumab effects on memory and regulatory T cells. V dropped 0 bases and J dropped 4 bases, with 19 bases sitting between them. Germline-derived CDR1 and CDR2 are LNHNV and YYDKDF (reference sequence). This CDR3 region has 17 residues. Points from the study as a whole: A major contribution to the alloresponse seemed to be made by naive T cells, which seemed more diverse than memory cells.

This clone has a single count. Its target is unknown. Assays were performed on approximately 1.1 x 10^5 TCR templates per sample. The method was immunoSEQ multiplex PCR; TCRdb's version includes in-frame clones alone and lacks a portion of them. The repertoire holds around 86,000 clones, nearly 95% seen once, with roughly 0.3% in the top ten. Sample: non-Treg CD4+ T cells sorted from blood. The chain links TRBV15 to TRBJ2-7, with D perhaps matching TRBD2 (5 bases). The origin of this receptor is a human donor in good health. CDR3 protein: CATSRDGGPPASYEQYF. The CDR3 coding sequence is TGTGCCACCAGCAGAGATGGCGGGCCCCCCGCGAGTTACGAGCAGTACTTC.